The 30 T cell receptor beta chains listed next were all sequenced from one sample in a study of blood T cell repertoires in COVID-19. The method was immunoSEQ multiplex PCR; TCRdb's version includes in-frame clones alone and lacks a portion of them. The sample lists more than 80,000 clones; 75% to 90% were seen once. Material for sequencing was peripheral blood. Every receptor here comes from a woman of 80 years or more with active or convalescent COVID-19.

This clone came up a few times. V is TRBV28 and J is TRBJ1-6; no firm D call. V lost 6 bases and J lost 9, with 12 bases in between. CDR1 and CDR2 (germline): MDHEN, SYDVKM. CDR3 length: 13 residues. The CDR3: CASRGSTSSPLHF. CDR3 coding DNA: TGTGCCAGCAGGGGCTCAACTAGTTCACCCCTCCACTTT.

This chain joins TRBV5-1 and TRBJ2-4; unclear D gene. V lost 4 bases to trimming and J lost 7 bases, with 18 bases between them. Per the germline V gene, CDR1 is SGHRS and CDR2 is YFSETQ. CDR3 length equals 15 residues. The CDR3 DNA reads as TGCGCCAGCAGCCCACAGTGGGCAGTCCCGAACATTCAGTACTTC. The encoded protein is CASSPQWAVPNIQYF.

CDR3 loop: CASSRRTGQNSPLHF. CDR3 nucleotides: TGTGCCAGCAGCAGGCGGACAGGGCAAAATTCACCCCTCCACTTT. The genes are TRBV7-2 and TRBJ1-6; TRBD1 matches at 8 bases. This CDR3 has 15 residues. Per the germline V gene, CDR1 is SGHTA and CDR2 is FQGNSA. The trim removed 5 bases at V and 7 bases at J, leaving 7 bases unmatched.

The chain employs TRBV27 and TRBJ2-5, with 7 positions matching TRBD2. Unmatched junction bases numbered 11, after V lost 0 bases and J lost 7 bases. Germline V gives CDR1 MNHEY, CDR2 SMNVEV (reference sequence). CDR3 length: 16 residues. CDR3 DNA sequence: TGTGCCAGCAGTTTATCCGGAGGGAGGGCCTTTGGGACCCAGTACTTC. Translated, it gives CASSLSGGRAFGTQYF.

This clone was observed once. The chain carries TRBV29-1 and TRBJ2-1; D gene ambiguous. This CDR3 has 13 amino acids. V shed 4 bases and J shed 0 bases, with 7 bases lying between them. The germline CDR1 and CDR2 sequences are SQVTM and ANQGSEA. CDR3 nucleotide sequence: TGCAGCGTTGCTGAGAGCTCCTACAATGAGCAGTTCTTC. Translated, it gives CSVAESSYNEQFF.

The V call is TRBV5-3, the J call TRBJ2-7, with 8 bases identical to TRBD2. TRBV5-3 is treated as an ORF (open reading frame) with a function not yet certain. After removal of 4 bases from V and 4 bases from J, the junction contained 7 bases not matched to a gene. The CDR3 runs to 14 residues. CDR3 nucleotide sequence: TGTGCCAGAAGCCCAGAAGGACTAGCTTACGAGCAGTACTTC. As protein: CARSPEGLAYEQYF.

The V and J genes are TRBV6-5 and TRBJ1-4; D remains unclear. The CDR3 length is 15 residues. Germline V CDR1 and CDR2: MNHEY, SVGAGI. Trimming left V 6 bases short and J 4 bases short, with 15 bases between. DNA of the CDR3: TGTGCCAGCAGCCGACCGGGAGATGTTAATGAAAAACTGTTTTTT. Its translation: CASSRPGDVNEKLFF.

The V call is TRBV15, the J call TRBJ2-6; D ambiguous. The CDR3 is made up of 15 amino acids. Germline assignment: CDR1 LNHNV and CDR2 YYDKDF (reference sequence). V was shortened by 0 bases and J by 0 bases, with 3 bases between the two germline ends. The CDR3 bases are TGTGCCACCAGCAGAGACCACTCTGGGGCCAACGTCCTGACTTTC. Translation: CATSRDHSGANVLTF.

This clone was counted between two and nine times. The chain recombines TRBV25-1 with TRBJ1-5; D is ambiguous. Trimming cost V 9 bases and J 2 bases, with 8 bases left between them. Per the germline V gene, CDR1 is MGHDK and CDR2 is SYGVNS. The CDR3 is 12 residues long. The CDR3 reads CASGLGNQPQHF. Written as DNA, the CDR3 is TGTGCCAGTGGACTGGGCAATCAGCCCCAGCATTTT.

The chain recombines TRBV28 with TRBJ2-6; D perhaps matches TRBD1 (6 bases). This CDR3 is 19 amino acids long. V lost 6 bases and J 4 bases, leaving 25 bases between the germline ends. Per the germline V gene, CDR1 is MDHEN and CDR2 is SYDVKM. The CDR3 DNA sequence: TGTGCCAGCAGCCGTTCACACGGGACACCCAGGACCGGGGCCAACGTCCTGACTTTC. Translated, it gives CASSRSHGTPRTGANVLTF.

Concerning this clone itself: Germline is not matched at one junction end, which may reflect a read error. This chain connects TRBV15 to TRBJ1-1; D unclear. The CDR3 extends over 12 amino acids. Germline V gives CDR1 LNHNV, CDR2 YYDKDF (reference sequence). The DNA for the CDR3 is TGTGCCACCAGAAGAGATGGGAGAGGAGCTTTCTTT. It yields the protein CATRRDGRGAFF.

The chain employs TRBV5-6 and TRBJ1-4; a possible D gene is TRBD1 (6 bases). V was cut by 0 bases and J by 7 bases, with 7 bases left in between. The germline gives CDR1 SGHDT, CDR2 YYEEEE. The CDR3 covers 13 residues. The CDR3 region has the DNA TGTGCCAGCAGCTTGGGAGGGGGTGAAAAACTGTTTTTT. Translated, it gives CASSLGGGEKLFF.

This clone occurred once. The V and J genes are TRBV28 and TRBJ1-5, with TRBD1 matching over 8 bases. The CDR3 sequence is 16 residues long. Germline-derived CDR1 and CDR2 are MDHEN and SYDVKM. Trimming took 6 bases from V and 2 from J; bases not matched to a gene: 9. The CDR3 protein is CASRGAGTGGNQPQHF. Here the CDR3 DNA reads TGTGCCAGCAGAGGGGCCGGGACAGGCGGCAATCAGCCCCAGCATTTT.

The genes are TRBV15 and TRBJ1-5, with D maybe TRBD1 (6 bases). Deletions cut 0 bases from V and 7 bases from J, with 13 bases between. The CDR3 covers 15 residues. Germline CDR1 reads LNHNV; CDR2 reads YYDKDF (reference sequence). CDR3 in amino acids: CATSRDLQGEQPQHF. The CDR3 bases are TGTGCCACCAGCAGAGATCTACAGGGAGAACAGCCCCAGCATTTT.

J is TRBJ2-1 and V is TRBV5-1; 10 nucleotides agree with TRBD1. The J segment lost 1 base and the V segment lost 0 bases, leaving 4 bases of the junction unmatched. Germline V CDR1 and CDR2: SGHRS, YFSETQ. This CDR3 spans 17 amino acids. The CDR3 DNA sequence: TGCGCCAGCAGCTTGGTCGGGACAGGGGTTTCCTACAATGAGCAGTTCTTC. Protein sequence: CASSLVGTGVSYNEQFF.

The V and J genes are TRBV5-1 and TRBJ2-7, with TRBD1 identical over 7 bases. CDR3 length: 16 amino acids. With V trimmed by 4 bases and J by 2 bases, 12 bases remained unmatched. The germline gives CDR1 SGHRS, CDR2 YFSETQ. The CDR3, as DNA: TGCGCCAGCAGCCTCAGACAGGGTATAGTACCCTACGAGCAGTACTTC. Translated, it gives CASSLRQGIVPYEQYF.

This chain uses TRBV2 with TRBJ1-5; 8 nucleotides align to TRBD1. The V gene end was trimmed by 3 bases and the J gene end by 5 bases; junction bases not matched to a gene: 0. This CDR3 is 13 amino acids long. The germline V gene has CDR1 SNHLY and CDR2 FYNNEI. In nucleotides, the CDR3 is TGTGCCAGCAGTGAGACAGGGGATCAGCCCCAGCATTTT. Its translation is CASSETGDQPQHF.

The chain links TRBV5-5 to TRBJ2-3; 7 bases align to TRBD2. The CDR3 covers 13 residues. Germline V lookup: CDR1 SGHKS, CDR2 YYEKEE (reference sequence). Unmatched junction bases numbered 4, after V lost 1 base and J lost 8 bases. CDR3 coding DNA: TGTGCCAGCAGCTTGCAAGAGCGGGGTACGCAGTATTTT. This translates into CASSLQERGTQYF.

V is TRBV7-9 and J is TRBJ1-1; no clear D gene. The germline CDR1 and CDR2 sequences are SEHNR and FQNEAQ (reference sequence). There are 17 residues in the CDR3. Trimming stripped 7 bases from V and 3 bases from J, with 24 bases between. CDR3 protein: CASTSSAFSGVHTEAFF. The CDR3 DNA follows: TGTGCCAGCACCTCGTCCGCGTTTTCAGGTGTACACACTGAAGCTTTCTTT.

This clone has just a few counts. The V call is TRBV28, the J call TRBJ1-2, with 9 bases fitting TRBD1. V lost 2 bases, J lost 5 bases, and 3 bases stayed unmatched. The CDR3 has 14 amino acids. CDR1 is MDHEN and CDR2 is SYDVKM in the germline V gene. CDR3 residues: CASSLAGQGYGYTF. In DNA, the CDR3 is TGTGCCAGCAGTTTAGCGGGACAGGGATATGGCTACACCTTC.

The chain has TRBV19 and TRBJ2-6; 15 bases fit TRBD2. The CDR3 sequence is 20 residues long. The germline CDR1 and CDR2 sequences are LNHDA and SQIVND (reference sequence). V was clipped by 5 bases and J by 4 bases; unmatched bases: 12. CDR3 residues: CASSGVWTSGRATGANVLTF. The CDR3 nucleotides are TGTGCCAGTAGTGGGGTTTGGACTAGCGGGAGGGCTACCGGGGCCAACGTCCTGACTTTC. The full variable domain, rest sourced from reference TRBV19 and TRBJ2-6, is DGGITQSPKYLFRKEGQNVTLSCEQNLNHDAMYWYRQDPGQGLRLIYYSQIVNDFQKGDIAEGYSVSREKKESFPLTVTSAQKNPTAFYLCASSGVWTSGRATGANVLTFGAGSRLTVL.

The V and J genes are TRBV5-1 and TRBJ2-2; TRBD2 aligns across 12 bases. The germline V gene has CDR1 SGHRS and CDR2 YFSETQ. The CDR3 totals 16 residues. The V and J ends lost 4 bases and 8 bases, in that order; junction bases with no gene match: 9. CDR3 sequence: CASSLMTSGRSGELFF. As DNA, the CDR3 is TGCGCCAGCAGCCTAATGACTAGCGGGAGATCGGGGGAGCTGTTTTTT.

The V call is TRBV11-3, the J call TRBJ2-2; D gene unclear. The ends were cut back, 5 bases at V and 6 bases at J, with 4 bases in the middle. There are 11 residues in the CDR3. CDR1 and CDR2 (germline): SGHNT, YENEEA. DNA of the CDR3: TGTGCCAGCAGCCCTGCCGGGGAGCTGTTTTTT. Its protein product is CASSPAGELFF.

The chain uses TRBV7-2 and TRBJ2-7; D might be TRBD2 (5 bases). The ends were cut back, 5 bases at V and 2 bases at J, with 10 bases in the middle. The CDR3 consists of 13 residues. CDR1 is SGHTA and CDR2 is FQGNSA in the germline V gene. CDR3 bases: TGTGCCAGCAGCGAGGGTCTCCCCTACGAGCAGTACTTC. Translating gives CASSEGLPYEQYF.

This CDR3 is CSASPGTAISGANVLTF. CDR3 DNA sequence: TGCAGTGCTAGTCCCGGGACAGCAATCTCTGGGGCCAACGTCCTGACTTTC. The chain couples TRBV20-1 to TRBJ2-6, with TRBD1 matching over 7 bases. Germline CDR1 DFQATT, CDR2 SNEGSKA (reference sequence). The CDR3 consists of 17 residues. The V and J ends lost 3 bases and 0 bases, in that order; junction bases with no gene match: 8.

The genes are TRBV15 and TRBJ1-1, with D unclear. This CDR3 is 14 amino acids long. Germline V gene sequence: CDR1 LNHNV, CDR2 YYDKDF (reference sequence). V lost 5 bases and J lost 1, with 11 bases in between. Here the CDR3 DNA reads TGTGCCACCAGCGCACAATGGCCGAACACTGAAGCTTTCTTT. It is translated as CATSAQWPNTEAFF.

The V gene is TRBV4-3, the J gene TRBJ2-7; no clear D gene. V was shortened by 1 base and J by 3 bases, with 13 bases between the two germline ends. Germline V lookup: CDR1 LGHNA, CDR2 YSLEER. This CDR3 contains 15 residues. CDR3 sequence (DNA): TGCGCCAGCAGCCAAGTTTCGGCAGGCAACTACGAGCAGTACTTC. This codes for CASSQVSAGNYEQYF.

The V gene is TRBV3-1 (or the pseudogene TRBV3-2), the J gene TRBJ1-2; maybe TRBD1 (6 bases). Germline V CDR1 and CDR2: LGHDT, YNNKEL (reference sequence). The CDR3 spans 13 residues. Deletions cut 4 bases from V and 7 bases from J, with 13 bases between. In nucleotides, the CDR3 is TGTGCCAGCAGCCGCGGAGAAGGGGGTGGCTACACCTTC. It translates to CASSRGEGGGYTF.

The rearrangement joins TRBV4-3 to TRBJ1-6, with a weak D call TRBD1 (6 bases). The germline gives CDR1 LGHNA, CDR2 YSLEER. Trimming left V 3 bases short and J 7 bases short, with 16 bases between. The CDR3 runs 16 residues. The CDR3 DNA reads TGCGCCAGCAGCCAGGTCCCCAGGGGCACGAATTCACCCCTCCACTTT. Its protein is CASSQVPRGTNSPLHF.

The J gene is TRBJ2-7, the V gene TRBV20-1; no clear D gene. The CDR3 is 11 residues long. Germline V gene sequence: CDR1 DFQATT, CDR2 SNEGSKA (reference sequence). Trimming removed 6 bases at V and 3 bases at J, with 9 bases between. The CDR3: CSANINYEQYF. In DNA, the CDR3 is TGCAGTGCAAACATCAACTACGAGCAGTACTTC.